This entry describes one T cell receptor beta chain. Its recognized antigen is unknown. Qualities for individual bases were not recorded, and no much larger clone is one base off. Whole blood was collected in K2EDTA tubes by collaborating institutions according to the institutions' own protocols. For TCRbeta analysis, collaborators shipped samples as frozen whole blood, isolated PBMCs, or DNA extracted from either of those sample types. In the germline V gene (reference sequence), CDR1 corresponds to SEHNR and CDR2 to FQNEAQ. Its CDR3 holds 16 amino acids, cysteine through phenylalanine. The sequence is cut down to CDR3 DNA, 48 bases in frame from base 1. The V end gives up 5 bases and the J end 3 bases, leaving 3 bases in the junction not matched to a gene. TCRbeta CDR3 regions were amplified from genomic DNA using the immunoSEQ Assay, a bias-controlled multiplex PCR. The study's own analysis went as follows. Within the assay, amplification of reference gene primers was used to estimate how many nucleated cells each sample contained. To quantify the absolute abundance of each unique TCRbeta CDR3 rearrangement, sequence reads were collapsed and filtered. For each sample, productive Simpson clonality was calculated as the square root of Simpson's diversity index across productive rearrangements. TCRdb retrieved this table from immuneACCESS and kept in-frame rearrangements only. Not all clones are present; in checked studies, unresolved V genes account for under half, and no reason is known for the remainder. V and J calls and clone size are as listed in that table; D and trimming were resolved from the DNA. Counted in this sample were approximately 210,000 clones; just under 85% of them appeared once. Approximately 8% of the sample comes from the top ten.

The sample belongs to a study of blood T cell repertoires in COVID-19 (TCRdb year 2020). In terms of the full investigation: The collaborator samples originated in the United States, Italy and Spain and spanned the acute and convalescent phases of COVID-19. Where HLA class I and class II types were available, the types were taken from metadata supplied by the sample provider, not from assay-based typing. Nearly every sample came with metadata listing a de-identified subject ID, COVID-19 status, age in years and sex. Subjects who had been exposed to COVID-19, were actively infected with it, or had recovered from it provided the deeply sampled blood TCRbeta repertoires that made up the dataset. The material from the prospective study consisted of cDNA or gDNA derived from T cells, B-cell-depleted T cells, or PBMCs. The samples were drawn from the first 160 participants of the ongoing ImmuneRACE study and from over a thousand subjects provided by 6 global collaborators. The repertoires were released in a freely available public database intended as a resource for research on the immune response to SARS-CoV-2.

Here is what the overall study found, with its caveats: How much clinical and demographic metadata was included differed by source and by participant, and the metadata was provided uncurated.

This TCR was sampled from a woman aged 45-65 years with active or convalescent COVID-19. Sequenced sample: peripheral blood. The chain is assembled from TRBV7-9 and TRBJ2-5, and 16 junctional nucleotides match TRBD2. DNA sequence: TGTGCCAGCAGCGAGGGACTAGCGGGAGGGGAAGAGACCCAGTACTTC. This gives the protein CASSEGLAGGEETQYF.